The subject of this entry is one T cell receptor (beta chain). Its antigen is currently unknown. Germline-derived CDR1 and CDR2 are LNHDA and SQIVND (reference sequence). The length of the CDR3 is 14 residues. The V and J ends lost 5 bases and 6 bases respectively, with 11 bases between them. The data derive from a study of cytomegalovirus exposure and HLA in healthy donors. Notes on the study in general: The classifier, whose performance was assessed in both the original and validation cohorts, reportedly diagnosed cytomegalovirus status with high specificity and sensitivity. Roughly uniform sequencing depth across donors was assumed, possibly incorrectly. Usually a TCR sequence was rare, but some public TCRs were found in many donors. CMV serostatus was the only immune exposure information that was available.

With 60 Vbeta and 13 Jbeta primers, the PCR was carried out. Only in-frame clones appear in the TCRdb table, and some are missing; sequencing was by immunoSEQ multiplex PCR. The table includes 150,000 or so clones, about 80% detected once. Sequenced input: PBMCs. The rearrangement links TRBV19 to TRBJ1-6; D is uncertain. The receptor was derived from a man aged 50 to 60 in good health and CMV-seropositive. In nucleotides, the CDR3 is TGTGCCAGTAGTTTGCGACACGGTAATTCACCCCTCCACTTT. This codes for CASSLRHGNSPLHF. Looking up the rest from reference TRBV19 and TRBJ1-6 gives the full variable domain: DGGITQSPKYLFRKEGQNVTLSCEQNLNHDAMYWYRQDPGQGLRLIYYSQIVNDFQKGDIAEGYSVSREKKESFPLTVTSAQKNPTAFYLCASSLRHGNSPLHFGNGTRLTVT.